A selection of T cell receptor beta chains follows, all from one sample in a study of CD8+ T cells in alopecia areata. Sequencing was performed with immunoSEQ multiplex PCR; in TCRdb, only in-frame clones are kept and a portion is missing. The sample holds about 200,000 clones, around three fifths seen once. The source material was CD8+ T cells sorted from blood. The receptors shown here come from a human donor in good health. Each CDR3 is given with its conserved first and last residue. D genes are given only for firm matches. Where a row states a size, it is once, few, many or the class of an expanded clone; other rows omit it.

j_call clone_size d_call v_call cdr3_aa cdr3_nt
TRBJ1-2 . . TRBV7-9 CASSPRNLNYGYTF TGTGCCAGCAGTCCCCGGAATCTTAACTATGGCTACACCTTC
TRBJ2-7 . . TRBV2 CASRGRSSYEQYF TGTGCCAGCAGGGGCAGGAGCTCCTACGAGCAGTACTTC
TRBJ1-1 . . TRBV6-5 CASSYYTEAFF TGTGCCAGCAGTTACTACACTGAAGCTTTCTTT
TRBJ2-5 . . TRBV2 CASSEIGTQETQYF TGTGCCAGCAGTGAGATCGGCACCCAAGAGACCCAGTACTTC
TRBJ2-1 . TRBD1 TRBV6-5 CASSYGGQSYNEQFF TGTGCCAGCAGTTACGGGGGACAGTCGTACAATGAGCAGTTCTTC
TRBJ1-3 . . TRBV27 CASSLFPGAGNTIYF TGTGCCAGCAGTTTATTCCCCGGGGCTGGAAACACCATATATTTT
TRBJ2-5 . . TRBV2 CASSGLETQYF TGTGCCAGCAGTGGGTTGGAGACCCAGTACTTC
TRBJ1-1 . . TRBV29-1 CSVEKAAGREAFF TGCAGCGTTGAAAAGGCGGCAGGTCGAGAAGCTTTCTTT
TRBJ2-3 . . TRBV30 CAWATDDTQYF TGTGCCTGGGCGACAGACGATACGCAGTATTTT
TRBJ1-2 . . TRBV2 CASSRKGDQYYGYTF TGTGCCAGCAGTCGTAAAGGGGACCAGTACTATGGCTACACCTTC
TRBJ2-5 . . TRBV4-1 CASSPGVMGETQYF TGCGCCAGCAGCCCCGGGGTCATGGGGGAGACCCAGTACTTC
TRBJ2-3 . . TRBV4-2 CASSQDRTSGDTQYF TGTGCCAGCAGCCAAGATCGAACATCGGGAGATACGCAGTATTTT
TRBJ2-7 . . TRBV30 CAWNPDPYEQYF TGTGCCTGGAACCCCGACCCCTACGAGCAGTACTTC
TRBJ1-1 few . TRBV5-6 CASSLKDTEAFF TGTGCCAGCAGCTTGAAGGACACTGAAGCTTTCTTT
TRBJ2-7 . TRBD2 TRBV9 CASSGASGGVYEQYF TGTGCCAGCAGCGGGGCTAGCGGGGGTGTTTACGAGCAGTACTTC
TRBJ1-1 once . TRBV7-9 CASSPPGRTEAFF TGTGCCAGCAGTCCCCCCGGGAGAACTGAAGCTTTCTTT
TRBJ2-7 . . TRBV5-1 CASSPDMDGEQYF TGCGCCAGCAGCCCAGATATGGACGGCGAGCAGTACTTC
TRBJ2-1 . TRBD1 TRBV29-1 CSVESSGQGHYNEQFF TGCAGCGTTGAAAGCTCGGGACAGGGACACTACAATGAGCAGTTCTTC
TRBJ1-1 few . TRBV19 CASSSIGNTEAFF TGTGCCAGTAGTTCGATAGGGAACACTGAAGCTTTCTTT
TRBJ1-5 few . TRBV5-8 CASSFRQPQHF TGTGCCAGCAGCTTTCGGCAGCCCCAGCATTTT
TRBJ2-1 . . TRBV30 CAWTDGTSEQFF TGTGCCTGGACAGATGGGACTTCTGAGCAGTTCTTC
TRBJ1-1 many . TRBV14 CASSPLVDAGEAFF TGTGCCAGCAGCCCTCTTGTTGATGCAGGTGAAGCTTTCTTT